This T cell receptor (beta chain) was recovered during a study of siplizumab effects on memory and regulatory T cells. Clones were sequenced by immunoSEQ multiplex PCR, and TCRdb holds only the in-frame ones, with some missing. In the table there are tens of thousands of clones, about 91% of which are singletons. Overall study findings and caveats: Confirmation that proliferating Tregs from siplizumab cultures had suppressive function was not obtained. Naive T cells looked more diverse than memory cells, and they looked like major contributors to the alloresponse.

Trimming stripped 2 bases from V and 2 bases from J, with 10 bases between. The germline V gene encodes CDR1 MNHNY and CDR2 SVGAGI (reference sequence). The CDR3 is made up of 16 amino acids. Concerning this clone: No antigen is known for it.

The sequence was collected from a human donor in good health. The gene calls are TRBV6-6 and TRBJ2-6; the D is unclear. The specimen was Tregs sorted from blood. The CDR3 protein is CASSYRQGTGANVLTF. CDR3 nucleotide sequence: TGTGCCAGCAGTTACCGACAAGGGACTGGGGCCAACGTCCTGACTTTC.